One and the same sample provided the 26 T cell receptor beta chains below, sequenced in a study of tumor-infiltrating lymphocytes in primary liver carcinoma. The researchers produced TCR beta cDNA from 500 to 550 ng total RNA with a constant-region primer. ARM-PCR was slightly modified, and three nested multiplex PCR rounds with it gave rise to the TCR beta libraries. PCR rounds one and two used TRBV1-TRBV30 forward primers with a C-beta reverse primer for around 9 cycles each. TCRdb reprocessed the multiplex PCR reads with MiXCR, giving one entry per CDR3 protein. The sample has approximately 190,000 distinct CDR3 sequences, about 85% seen once. Without any cell sorting, about 18-31 mg of bulk tissue yielded co-extracted RNA and DNA. Material: tumor tissue from primary liver carcinoma. The receptor source for this set is a man in his forties with primary liver carcinoma and hepatitis B virus infection.

The table lists this clonotype with a few counts. Since no conserved phenylalanine or tryptophan closes the CDR3, a read error is the likely cause. The DNA is left out, because the CDR3 cannot be placed on it with certainty; the CDR3 is given as TCRdb lists it. V usage is TRBV6-1 and J usage is TRBJ2-1; the table's D call, TRBD2, has no DNA check behind it. Germline lookup yields CDR1 MNHNS and CDR2 SASEGT. The CDR3 extends over 15 residues, inclusive of both ends. Here the CDR3 reads CASSEEAGGYNGQFL.

To note about this clonotype: At one of its ends the junction is not consistent with the germline gene, which may arise from a read error. The chain carries TRBV11-2 and TRBJ2-3; D call uncertain. The CDR3 length is 16 residues. Germline CDR1 reads SGHAT; CDR2 reads FQNNGV. The CDR3 nucleotides read TGTGACAGCAGCTTAATAGTTGGACGGGCGACAGATACGCAGTATTTT. The encoded protein is CDSSLIVGRATDTQYF.

Details on this clonotype: The junction shows a germline mismatch at one end, possibly a read error. This rearrangement joins TRBV10-3 to TRBJ2-7, with 10 bases that match TRBD1. Germline-derived CDR1 and CDR2 are ENHRY and SYGVKD. The CDR3 extends over 16 amino acids. CDR3 sequence (DNA): TGTGCCACCAGTGGGTCTAGGACAGGGGGGCTCTACGAGCAGTACTTC. The encoded protein is CATSGSRTGGLYEQYF.

This rearrangement joins TRBV12-3 or TRBV12-4 to TRBJ2-1, with TRBD2 matching 7 bases. After removal of 7 bases from V and 9 bases from J, the junction contained 21 bases not matched to a gene. This CDR3 has 17 amino acids. This CDR3 reads CASTKNTPGLAAIEQFF. The CDR3 DNA follows: TGTGCCAGCACCAAAAACACCCCGGGGCTAGCGGCCATTGAGCAGTTCTTC.

This rearrangement joins TRBV20-1 to TRBJ1-2; the match to TRBD1 covers 7 bases. Germline CDR1 and CDR2: DFQATT and SNEGSKA (reference sequence). The CDR3 runs 13 residues. The ends lost 5 bases at V and 5 bases at J; junction bases unmatched: 8. As DNA, the CDR3 is TGCAGTGCTCCCAGACAGGGTAATTATGGCTACACCTTC. Protein: CSAPRQGNYGYTF.

This clonotype appeared a single time. Lacking the conserved final phenylalanine or tryptophan, this CDR3 likely reflects a read error. Because the CDR3's place on the DNA is in doubt, the DNA is left out and the CDR3 is given as listed by TCRdb. V gene TRBV29-1 combines with J gene TRBJ2-5. A total of 14 residues make up the CDR3, ends included. Germline V gives CDR1 SQVTM, CDR2 ANQGSEA. The CDR3 here is CSVEFPVAQETHFI.

Details on this clonotype: One junction end disagrees with the germline gene, perhaps due to a read error. The chain couples TRBV4-2 to TRBJ2-1; tentatively, D is TRBD2 (6 bases). The germline V gene has CDR1 LGHNA and CDR2 YNFKEQ. This CDR3 has 16 amino acids. The CDR3 reads CASSQFSGLSYNEQFF. In DNA form, the CDR3 reads TGCGCCAGCAGCCAATTTAGCGGACTCTCCTACAATGAGCAGTTCTTC.

With respect to this clonotype: Sequence at one end of the junction differs from germline and may be a read error. The J gene is TRBJ2-1, the V gene TRBV29-1, with 7 bases lining up with TRBD2. CDR1 is SQVTM, CDR2 ANQGSEA, per germline. The CDR3 is 15 amino acids. The CDR3 bases are TGCAGCGTTGATGTGAGTTGGGGGGGATACAATGAGCGGTTATTC. It translates to CSVDVSWGGYNERLF.

In this sample, this clonotype turned up many times. The CDR3 sequence: CASSGPGSGNEQFF. The CDR3, as DNA: TGTGCCAGCAGCGGACCTGGTAGCGGGAATGAGCAGTTCTTC. The chain combines TRBV7-9 with TRBJ2-1, with 7 bases identical to TRBD2. The CDR3 is 14 amino acids. J was trimmed by 7 bases and V by 5 bases; bases with no gene match: 8. Germline V gene lookup returns CDR1 SEHNR and CDR2 FQNEAQ (reference sequence).

To note about this clonotype: The junction departs from germline at one end; a sequencing error may be responsible. The chain recombines TRBV12-3 or TRBV12-4 with TRBJ2-2; D is perhaps TRBD2 (6 bases). The CDR3 spans 16 residues. The CDR3 bases are TGTGCCAACAGCCTCCGTGGAGGGCGAATCACCGGTGAGCTGTTTTTT. This gives the protein CANSLRGGRITGELFF.

The chain combines TRBV11-2 with TRBJ2-2, with a weak D call TRBD2 (5 bases). The CDR3 is 15 amino acids. V was pared by 5 bases and J by 5 bases, with 15 bases between. Germline V gene sequence: CDR1 SGHAT, CDR2 FQNNGV. This chain's CDR3 is CASSLLRGRTGELFF. The CDR3 bases are TGTGCCAGCAGCCTTCTCCGGGGAAGGACCGGGGAGCTGTTTTTT.

The chain uses TRBV29-1 and TRBJ1-2; 7 nucleotides line up with TRBD1. Germline-derived CDR1 and CDR2 are SQVTM and ANQGSEA. This CDR3 comprises 13 residues. CDR3 nucleotides: TGCAGTGCCTTGCAGGGGGTTGAGAATGGCTACACCTTC. Translated: CSALQGVENGYTF.

The chain joins TRBV5-1 to TRBJ1-2; TRBD1 matches 8 bases. The CDR3 is made up of 14 amino acids. Germline CDR1 SGHRS, CDR2 YFSETQ. J gave up 7 bases and V 10 bases, and 15 bases lay outside the gene matches. CDR3 in DNA: TGCGCCGGCACCATACAGGGGGATGACTTTGGCTACACCTTC. Protein sequence: CAGTIQGDDFGYTF.

V gene TRBV28 combines with J gene TRBJ2-7; 8 bases agree with TRBD1. This CDR3 has 14 amino acids. Per the germline V gene, CDR1 is MDHEN and CDR2 is SYDVKM. The trim removed 7 bases at V and 1 base at J, leaving 6 bases unmatched. The CDR3 protein is CASTVTGESYEQYF. In DNA, the CDR3 is TGTGCCAGCACCGTGACAGGGGAGTCCTACGAGCAGTACTTC.

On this clonotype itself: At one end the junction does not follow the germline gene, possibly because of a read error. The chain has TRBV12-3 or TRBV12-4 and TRBJ1-1, with D tentatively TRBD1 (5 bases). The CDR3 is 13 residues long. The CDR3 DNA follows: TGTGCCAGCAGTTTTTCAGGGACCACTGAAGCTTTCTTC. This encodes CASSFSGTTEAFF.

Comment on this clonotype: One end of the junction is discordant with germline, which a read error may explain. The V gene is TRBV6-2 or TRBV6-3, the J gene TRBJ2-3; D not certain. Germline values: CDR1 MNHEY, CDR2 SVGEGT. The CDR3 sequence is 13 residues long. CDR3 region: CDSSSALENTQYF. The CDR3 nucleotides are TGTGACAGCAGTTCGGCACTGGAGAATACGCAGTATTTT.

About this clonotype itself: Its ends do not fully match the called genes, so a read error is possible. The chain combines TRBV11-2 with TRBJ1-5; TRBD1 agrees at 8 bases. Germline CDR1 is SGHAT and CDR2 is FQNNGV. This CDR3 has 15 amino acids. This CDR3 reads CTSSLAGGGNQPQHF. In DNA, the CDR3 is TGTACCAGCAGCTTAGCAGGGGGCGGCAATCAGCCCCAGCATTTC.

On this clonotype itself: One junction end does not reproduce the germline sequence, and a read error may be involved. The chain couples TRBV30 to TRBJ1-2; 8 bases match TRBD1. Looked up from germline, CDR1 is GTSNPN and CDR2 is SVGIG (reference sequence). There are 12 residues in the CDR3. The DNA for the CDR3 is TGTGCTTGGACCTGGGACAGGCTCAGCCACACCTTC. Translating it yields CAWTWDRLSHTF.

With respect to this clonotype: This may be a read error: a much more frequent sequence differs by one nucleotide. The chain links TRBV7-3 to TRBJ2-5; a weak D match, TRBD1 (6 bases). Between the trimmed V and J ends, which lost 4 bases and 5 bases, there was a span of 17 bases. The CDR3 totals 15 residues. Germline V lookup: CDR1 SGHTA, CDR2 FQGTGA. The chain's CDR3 is CASSSGQGLGETQYF. The CDR3 DNA reads as TGTGCCAGCAGCTCGGGACAAGGATTAGGCGAGACCCAGTACTTC.

Of note for this clonotype: One end of the junction varies from germline; a read error may be responsible. This sequence joins TRBV6-6 and TRBJ2-7; 7 nucleotides agree with TRBD1. The CDR3 has 15 amino acids. Germline loops: CDR1 MNHNY, CDR2 SVGAGI (reference sequence). The CDR3 DNA reads TGTGTCAGCAGACCCGCCGGGACAGTGTCCTACGAACAGTACTTC. Translation gives CVSRPAGTVSYEQYF.

Note on this clonotype: It is likely a read error, because the conserved phenylalanine at the end of the CDR3 is missing. This rearrangement joins TRBV11-2 to TRBJ2-5; TRBD2 is a possible D gene (6 bases). In germline, CDR1 is SGHAT, CDR2 FQNNGV. The CDR3 is made up of 12 amino acids. CDR3 coding DNA: TGTACTAGCAGTCTAAAGGGTGTGGCCCAGTACGTC. This gives the protein CTSSLKGVAQYV.

This clonotype was seen once. One junction end disagrees with the germline gene, perhaps due to a read error. The rearrangement joins TRBV29-1 to TRBJ2-3; 7 nucleotides align to TRBD2. Germline values: CDR1 SQVTM, CDR2 ANQGSEA. The CDR3 totals 17 residues. The CDR3 loop reads CRAPTAGSQGLSTTQYF. The CDR3 coding sequence is TGCAGAGCCCCGACAGCGGGATCACAAGGGTTGTCGACTACGCAATATTTT.

This clonotype was detected once. The chain recombines TRBV4-3 with TRBJ2-7; the match to TRBD2 covers 13 bases. Germline values: CDR1 LGHNA, CDR2 YSLEER. The J segment lost 4 bases and the V segment lost 3 bases, leaving 9 bases of the junction unmatched. The CDR3 spans 17 residues. The CDR3, as DNA: TGCGCCAGCAGCCATGAAAGGACTAGCGGGGGTCTATACGAGCAGTACTTC. Its translation is CASSHERTSGGLYEQYF.

About this clonotype: Lacking the conserved final phenylalanine or tryptophan, this CDR3 likely reflects a read error. The chain recombines TRBV29-1 with TRBJ2-7; D remains unclear. The CDR3 is made up of 15 amino acids. Between the trimmed V and J ends, which lost 6 bases and 1 base, there was a span of 19 bases. CDR1 is SQVTM, CDR2 ANQGSEA, per germline. The CDR3 coding sequence is TGCAGCGTCATTTTTCGACAACCAGGATCCTACGAGCAGTACTAC. This codes for CSVIFRQPGSYEQYY.

This clonotype was seen more than once but under ten times. J is TRBJ2-7 and V is TRBV4-2; possibly TRBD1 for D (6 bases). Trimming removed 1 base from V and 6 bases from J, with 16 bases in between. Germline V lookup: CDR1 LGHNA, CDR2 YNFKEQ. The CDR3 sequence is 15 residues long. In DNA form, the CDR3 reads TGTGCCAGCAGCCAAGGGACAGCGGACAAACTCGAGCAGTACTTC. This codes for CASSQGTADKLEQYF.

The V and J genes are TRBV6-1 and TRBJ1-2; D gene uncertain. Trimming pared 5 bases from V and 13 bases from J, leaving 17 bases between. The CDR3 is 12 amino acids. Germline loops: CDR1 MNHNS, CDR2 SASEGT. The CDR3 region has the DNA TGTGCCAGCAGTACCCCCCTATATGTCTGCACCTTC. Protein: CASSTPLYVCTF.